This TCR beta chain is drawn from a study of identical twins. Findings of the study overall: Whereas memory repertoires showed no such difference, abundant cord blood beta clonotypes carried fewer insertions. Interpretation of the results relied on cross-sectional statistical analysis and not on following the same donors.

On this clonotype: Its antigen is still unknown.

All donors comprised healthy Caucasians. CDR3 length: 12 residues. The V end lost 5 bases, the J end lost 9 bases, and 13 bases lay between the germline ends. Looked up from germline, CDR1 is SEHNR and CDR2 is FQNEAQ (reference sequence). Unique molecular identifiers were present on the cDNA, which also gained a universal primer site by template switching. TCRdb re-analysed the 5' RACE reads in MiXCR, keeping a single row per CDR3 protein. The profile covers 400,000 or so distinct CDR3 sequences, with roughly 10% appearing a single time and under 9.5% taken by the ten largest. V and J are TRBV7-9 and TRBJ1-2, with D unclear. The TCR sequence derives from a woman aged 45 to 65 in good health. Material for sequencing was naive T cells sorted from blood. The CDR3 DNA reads TGTGCCAGCAGCCCCGTCTCCAGAAGCTACACCTTC. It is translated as CASSPVSRSYTF.